This T cell receptor (beta chain) was captured in a study of a mutant IDH1 vaccine in newly diagnosed glioma (dated by TCRdb to about 2021). Regarding the research as a whole: Vaccination was initiated 4-6 weeks after radiotherapy alone, or concurrently with temozolomide cycles in the chemotherapy-containing groups. Of the approximately 30 treated patients, approximately 62% were male and roughly 40% were female, and a mean age of 40.4 years was recorded. Prior to enrollment, patients had been given standard therapy consisting of radiotherapy alone, temozolomide alone, or radiochemotherapy with temozolomide, with the combination given to most patients. Six visits were used for peripheral blood collection: V03 (baseline), V05, V07, V10, V12 and V13. The week-35 safety follow-up took place at visit V12, and the week-47 end of study took place at visit V13. Longitudinal TCRB deep sequencing was done for about two dozen treated patients, wherever samples were available for exploratory analyses. Broader findings and caveats from the paper: According to the authors, sample limitations meant that analyses of patient blood samples could not be reproduced. Availability determined which PBMC samples were chosen for TCRB deep sequencing. Across multiple MHC alleles, vaccine-induced immune responses were seen in nearly 95% of patients. No apparent relationship was observed between pseudoprogression and alterations in the top peripheral T cell clonotypes detected by TCRB sequencing.

CDR1 SGHRS and CDR2 YFSETQ are derived from the germline V gene. The CDR3 sequence holds 16 residues, the cysteine and phenylalanine included. Here the CDR3 DNA is all that survives: 48 bases in frame from base 1. To note about this clone: Which antigen it targets is not known. Nothing much larger sits one base from this clone, and base qualities are not available.

Explained via the paper, the time point label denotes: week 35, safety follow-up. Each vaccine dose was 300 ug of a 20-mer mutant IDH1 peptide in Montanide, given subcutaneously with topical imiquimod. Patients were given eight vaccinations, in weeks 1, 3, 5, 7, 11, 15, 19 and 23, which matched visits V03 through V10. The donors had newly diagnosed IDH1-mutant astrocytomas of WHO grade 3 or 4 that showed loss of nuclear ATRX. The samples were drawn from NOA16, a multicentre, single-arm, open-label phase I trial in Germany that tested a mutant IDH1 peptide vaccine in humans for the first time. Genomic DNA for TCRB sequencing was isolated from EDTA blood with the DNeasy Blood and Tissue Kit. Library prep was done by the immunoSEQ multiplex PCR assay. Following the manufacturer's protocol, the hsTCRB Kit was used to amplify rearranged TCR beta chain sequences. An Illumina MiSeq was used to sequence the TCRB libraries. The original pipeline was this. The kit vendor's proprietary platform handled demultiplexing, trimming and gene mapping. This is the immuneACCESS table as TCRdb keeps it, with only in-frame sequences that have V and J called. A part of the clones is gone; compared with another copy, unresolved V genes explain less than half, and the rest is unexplained. The V and J calls and clone size come from that table; D and trimming were worked out from the DNA. The sample includes roughly 26,000 clones, with over 80% observed a single time. About a third of the sample is taken by the ten largest.

The specimen comprised PBMCs, sampled from a glioma patient whose treatment included an IDH1 peptide vaccine. The chain joins TRBV5-1 to TRBJ2-5; 11 junctional bases match TRBD2. The end of the DNA aligns better with TRBJ2-7, so the J call may be wrong. The sequence derives from a young man with glioma. In nucleotides, the sequence is TGCGCCAGCAGCCAAATAGCGGGAGGGCCCTCCTACGAGCAGTACTTC. It encodes CASSQIAGGPSYEQYF.